This record covers a single T cell receptor (beta chain). The target of this receptor is not known. Libraries were prepared through the immunoSEQ multiplex PCR assay. The multiplex PCR relied on a mix of 60 forward primers for TCR Vbeta segments and 13 reverse primers for TCR Jbeta segments. A multiplex PCR assay on genomic DNA amplified the CDR3 region of rearranged TCR beta genes. On the Illumina HiSeq System, the amplified TCR beta libraries were sequenced as 87-base-pair reads. In the original analysis: Across the roughly 670 repertoires, a later analysis counted 75 million to 90 million unique TCR beta chains, 8.5 million to 12 million of which were shared by at least two donors. Raw reads were error-corrected and collapsed into unique sequences by a nearest-neighbor algorithm in which closely related sequences were merged to remove PCR and sequencing errors. Alignment of CDR3 sequences to IMGT reference sequences was used to assign V, D and J gene segments. Each retained sequence needed at least a six-nucleotide match to both a V gene segment and a J gene segment. A rearrangement was called productive if the CDR3 had no stop codons and remained in frame with V and J, and every other rearrangement was called non-productive. Following IMGT convention, CDR3 was defined as the stretch from the second conserved V-encoded cysteine up to the conserved J-encoded phenylalanine. The earlier analysis of fewer than 700 of the donors excluded sequences that lacked an unambiguous match to a single V gene segment. In an earlier analysis of 587 of the donors, V segments were called functional above 56.7% productive rearrangements and were called segregating when the between-donor standard deviation exceeded 5%. A statistical classification framework was built to diagnose cytomegalovirus status from the catalog of TCR beta chain sequences. A later analysis assigned V and J genes by comparing TCR nucleotide sequences with IMGT/GENE-DB human TR gene sequences. Using the TCRdist pipeline, a later analysis assigned CDR3 sequences along with most-parsimonious VDJ recombination scenarios. In a later analysis, each TCR beta chain was defined by its CDR3 amino acid sequence together with its V-gene family, and reads lacking a unique V-gene family were excluded. A later analysis removed 500 to 600 highly shared, low-generation-probability nucleotide sequences to deal with suspected cross-contamination and a sequencing artifact. For each public chain, a later analysis derived a clonal expansion index from normalized ranks of inferred template counts within each repertoire. In a later analysis, generation probabilities were computed with a VDJ recombination model fitted to out-of-frame rearrangements, and the resulting probabilities were checked against IGoR. In a later analysis, hypergeometric tests were used to score TCR-TCR, TCR-HLA and TCR-CMV co-occurrence, with a repertoire-size bias correction applied to TCR pairs. False discovery rates were estimated in a later analysis by permuting HLA or CMV assignments 20 times. In a later analysis, co-occurring TCRs were grouped using DBSCAN, and TCRdist sequence similarity was added for clustering within HLA-allele-positive subsets. Repertoires with fewer than 30,000 or more than 120,000 public chains, plus five repertoires with anomalous nucleotide sharing, were excluded from co-occurrence clustering. TCRdb re-hosts the immuneACCESS table, in-frame sequences only. Its copies lack some clones; in the studies checked, an unresolved V gene accounts for under half of them, and the cause for the rest is not known. The V and J calls and the clone size are those of that table, but D and trimming were determined from the DNA. The sample's table covers some 56,000 clones. Over 9% of the sample lies in the top ten.

Counted from cysteine to phenylalanine, this CDR3 has 15 amino acids. The read is trimmed to its CDR3 DNA, 45 bases read in frame from base 1. The germline V gene encodes CDR1 MNHEY and CDR2 SVGAGI. Trimming removed 2 bases from V and 0 bases from J, leaving 7 bases between the germline ends. This entry belongs to a study of cytomegalovirus exposure and HLA in healthy donors (dated by TCRdb to the late 2010s). In terms of the full investigation: In an earlier analysis of fewer than 750 of the donors, 250 to 350 Gb of sequence data and roughly 100 million unique TCR beta sequences from about 179 million T cells were reported. An early release covering more than 500 HLA-typed donors comprised around 300 gigabases of sequencing data and around 85 million unique TCR sequences. Among the roughly 400 genotyped donors, around 81% belonged to the genetic ancestry cluster associated with self-reported Caucasian donors. The aim of the study was to test whether cataloging public T cell receptors could identify signatures of past pathogen exposure. The T cell repertoires of roughly 660 subjects were profiled by immunosequencing and related to cytomegalovirus serostatus. Along with the roughly 700-subject first cohort, a separate validation cohort of some 130 different subjects was used. The study combined high-throughput TCR immunosequencing, statistical association of individual TCRs with disease status, and machine learning to predict cytomegalovirus infection status. To study patterns of TCR occurrence, a later analysis re-analyzed previously published TCR beta repertoires from hundreds of donors and added high-resolution HLA genotyping. Rather than drawing on any new phenotypic data, the later analysis identified candidate immune exposures from TCR beta sequences and the way those sequences occurred across donors. An earlier analysis of approximately 580 of the donors used high-throughput TCR beta sequencing to judge whether each TCR beta V gene segment behaved as functional or pseudogenic. Donor age, sex, ethnicity and CMV serostatus were compiled alongside the repertoire data. A later genetic analysis used genome-wide SNP genotypes for about 65% of the roughly 670 donors, treating that subset as a discovery cohort. All discovery cohort repertoires had been generated using a single sequencing platform. Class I and class II HLA loci were covered by the typing at four-digit resolution. The number of donors typed differed by locus, with roughly 629-640 for A, B, C, DRB1 and DQB1, 522 for DQA1, some 570 for DPA1, and some 450 for DPB1. Because of strong linkage in the cohort, roughly five DR-DQ haplotypes were treated as single units for association and clustering. On average, roughly 240,000 unique TCR beta nucleotide sequences were sequenced per donor among 398 genotyped donors of the cohort, with roughly 18% of those sequences being non-productive. On the study overall, not on this receptor specifically: In a later analysis, most CMV-associated TCR beta chains were found to appear HLA-restricted, with HLA associations seemingly driven largely by CMV exposure. A cluster of highly shared sequence variants was judged likely to be a technical artifact of the sequencing pipeline. In a later analysis, TCR association rates were found to vary across HLA loci, with the most associated TCRs seen for DRB1 alleles and the fewest for HLA-C alleles. A later genetic analysis reported fewer N-insertions in productive TCRs among donors in an Asian-associated ancestry cluster than the roughly 700-donor mean. This cohort had only TCR beta chains sequenced, and the lack of alpha or paired-chain data limited which features could be detected. Sequencing depth was assumed to be roughly uniform across donors in the presence/absence analyses, though that assumption may not hold. Assigning TCR associations to individual alleles was difficult when HLA alleles, especially DR and DQ, strongly co-occurred. Broadly in line with IMGT annotations, most TCR beta V segments showed up in productive rearrangements about 87% or about 30% of the time in an earlier analysis of around 550 of the donors. In a later analysis, 16,951 TCR beta sequences were associated with specific HLA alleles at a false discovery rate of 0.05. Cytomegalovirus status was reported to be diagnosed by the classifier with high specificity and sensitivity in both the original and validation cohorts. For the cohort, immune exposure information was limited to CMV serostatus. According to the authors, the approach could potentially be generalized to other disease states and immunological phenotypes. Several of the top co-occurrence clusters appeared to be linked to parvovirus B19, influenza, CMV and Epstein-Barr virus, according to a later analysis. Because counts were too low, about 18 rarely observed V segments, including chromosome 9 orphons, were left out of the earlier analysis of 587 of the donors. A further reported finding was that TCR beta sequences accurately predicted the HLA-A and HLA-B alleles for most subjects in the first cohort. While some public TCRs were present in many individuals, most TCR sequences turned up only very rarely across donors. A total of fewer than 200 TCR beta chains were listed by the study as associated with cytomegalovirus. Because HLA typing was missing for some donors at each locus, association tests included only the typed subset. A later genetic analysis associated a missense DCLRE1C variant with V-gene and J-gene trimming of TCR beta chains, and an independent cohort replicated the association. In a later analysis, HLA-associated TCR beta chains were found to be more clonally expanded and to have lower generation probabilities than equally common non-associated chains. Linkage disequilibrium might explain the correlated functional status among segregating V segments, but an unknown experimental factor could not be ruled out. Three of the identified cytomegalovirus-associated TCR beta chains were confirmed in vitro to be specific for cytomegalovirus antigens. Because the 87-base-pair reads could not distinguish some IMGT-functional V segments, including TRBV6-2 and TRBV6-3, those segments were excluded.

In total, 630 or so healthy bone marrow donors made up the cohort. Cohort members were all nominally healthy when sampled, although unrecorded immune exposures were likely present. The donor was CMV seropositive and was included in the group of approximately 310 seropositive cohort members. A peripheral blood sample was collected from each donor, and TCR beta sequencing was performed on peripheral blood mononuclear cells. Genomic DNA extraction from the blood cell samples was performed with the Qiagen DNeasy Blood Extraction Kit. The chain is encoded by TRBV6-5 joined to TRBJ1-4, with a weak D call of TRBD1 (6 bases match). The sequenced sample was PBMCs. The TCR originated in a woman aged 25 to 45 in good health and CMV-seropositive. The CDR3 corresponds to CASSYQGSTNEKLFF. The bases read TGTGCCAGCAGTTACCAGGGGTCAACTAATGAAAAACTGTTTTTT.